This entry describes one T cell receptor beta chain. The data derive from a study of T cell responses to AZD1222 COVID-19 vaccine. Sequenced by immunoSEQ multiplex PCR; TCRdb stores in-frame clones only, minus some. The table records around 120,000 clones, around nine tenths of them present only once. The CDR3 runs 15 residues. With 4 bases removed from V and 0 bases from J, the gap between germline ends came to 12 bases. Looked up from germline, CDR1 is LNHDA and CDR2 is SQIVND (reference sequence). The chain is built from TRBV19 and TRBJ1-1, with TRBD1 as a possible D gene (5 bases). Here the sequenced sample was peripheral blood, taken on day 0 of AZD1222 vaccination. This sequence was found in an adult in good health. The CDR3 DNA reads as TGTGCCAGTAGTAGGAGACAGACCATGAACACTGAAGCTTTCTTT. Translated: CASSRRQTMNTEAFF.